The 20 T cell receptor beta chains below all came from one sample that was sequenced in a study of T cell repertoires in cytomegalovirus infection. TCRdb reprocessed the reads via MiXCR and lists one record per CDR3 protein. The sample holds more than 400,000 distinct CDR3 sequences; around 27% are singletons and the top ten take 13%. The sequencing input was PBMCs. These receptors all stem from a human donor in good health (CMV status not recorded). Some clones in this sample may be carry-over from other donors' samples.

This clonotype was counted between two and nine times. The V and J genes are TRBV12-3 or TRBV12-4 and TRBJ2-5, with D perhaps TRBD2 (5 bases). CDR3 size: 15 residues. V lost 1 base to trimming and J lost 1 base, with 10 bases between them. CDR3 DNA sequence: TGTGCCAGCAGTTTAGTTGTGGCGGGCCAAGAGACCCAGTACTTC. Translated, it gives CASSLVVAGQETQYF.

This clonotype has only a few counts. The V gene is TRBV6-1, the J gene TRBJ1-5; D unclear. The CDR3 totals 13 residues. Germline V gene lookup returns CDR1 MNHNS and CDR2 SASEGT. V lost 7 bases and J 0 bases, leaving 7 bases between the germline ends. The CDR3 loop reads CASKGHSNQPQHF. The CDR3, as DNA: TGTGCCAGCAAAGGGCATAGCAATCAGCCCCAGCATTTT.

Remarks on this clonotype: The CDR3 ends on some other residue instead of the conserved phenylalanine or tryptophan, so this is likely a read error. The V gene is TRBV6-1, the J gene TRBJ2-1; perhaps TRBD2 as D (7 bases). Trimming removed 6 bases at V and 4 bases at J, with 16 bases between. The CDR3 loop spans 15 amino acids. Germline CDR1 MNHNS, CDR2 SASEGT. The CDR3 bases are TGTGCCAGCAGCCCCACAGGGACTAAGTACAATGAGCAGTTCCTC. It codes for CASSPTGTKYNEQFL.

As regards this clonotype: A much larger clone sits a single nucleotide away, making a read error possible. The chain has TRBV7-3 and TRBJ2-1, with D possibly matching TRBD2 (6 bases). CDR3 size: 18 residues. The germline gives CDR1 SGHTA, CDR2 FQGTGA. Deletions cut 2 bases from V and 6 bases from J, with 23 bases between. This CDR3 is CASSLFALGGTSCNEQFF. The CDR3 coding sequence is TGTGCCAGCAGCTTATTCGCCTTGGGCGGGACGAGCTGCAATGAGCAGTTCTTC.

The table lists this clonotype with a count of one. The chain couples TRBV20-1 to TRBJ2-1; 11 positions match TRBD2. With 8 bases clipped from V and 4 bases from J, the junction kept 4 bases outside the gene matches. There are 13 residues in the CDR3. Germline V gives CDR1 DFQATT, CDR2 SNEGSKA (reference sequence). Here the CDR3 DNA reads TGCAGTCCCGCTAGCGGGAGGTACAATGAGCAGTTCTTC. Its translation: CSPASGRYNEQFF.

This clonotype was recorded a few times. Here the CDR3 DNA reads TGTGCCAGCAGCTTAAATCTCTGGTCCAGCGCCGAGCAGTTCTTC. Its protein product is CASSLNLWSSAEQFF. The V call is TRBV7-2, the J call TRBJ2-1, with D unclear. The CDR3 spans 15 residues. V dropped 2 bases and J dropped 10 bases, with 18 bases sitting between them. Germline V lookup: CDR1 SGHTA, CDR2 FQGNSA.

This clonotype was found many times. J is TRBJ1-1 and V is TRBV7-9, with 9 bases lining up with TRBD1. V was clipped by 5 bases and J by 3 bases; unmatched bases: 10. Germline V gene data show CDR1 as SEHNR and CDR2 as FQNEAQ (reference sequence). CDR3 length: 16 amino acids. The CDR3 DNA reads as TGTGCCAGCAGCCCCGGACAGGGGCAGACGGACACTGAAGCTTTCTTT. Protein sequence: CASSPGQGQTDTEAFF.

This clonotype was picked up one time. V usage is TRBV4-1 and J usage is TRBJ1-1, with D possibly being TRBD1 (5 bases). The CDR3 is made up of 15 amino acids. Trimming pared 3 bases from V and 2 bases from J, leaving 13 bases between. The germline V gene has CDR1 MGHRA and CDR2 YSYEKL. The CDR3 DNA is TGCGCCAGCAGCCAGCCGGGACGGCTTAACACTGAAGCTTTCTTT. This sequence encodes CASSQPGRLNTEAFF.

V gene TRBV19 combines with J gene TRBJ2-1; 12 bases map to TRBD2. Germline CDR1 and CDR2: LNHDA and SQIVND (reference sequence). Trimming cost V 2 bases and J 4 bases; bases outside gene matches: 6. The CDR3 extends over 17 amino acids. CDR3: CASSIIGLAGYYNEQFF. The DNA for the CDR3 is TGTGCCAGTAGTATAATTGGACTAGCGGGATATTACAATGAGCAGTTCTTC.

This clonotype has just a few counts. The chain has TRBV11-2 and TRBJ2-2; D gene ambiguous. This CDR3 is built from 15 residues. Germline CDR1 SGHAT, CDR2 FQNNGV. V lost 10 bases and J lost 5, with 20 bases in between. CDR3 sequence reads: CATRKPFVGTGELFF. Here the CDR3 DNA reads TGTGCCACCAGAAAACCATTCGTAGGAACCGGGGAGCTGTTTTTT.

The chain links TRBV7-2 to TRBJ2-3; D remains unclear. Germline V gene sequence: CDR1 SGHTA, CDR2 FQGNSA. Trimming shortened V by 1 base and J by 4 bases, and 12 bases separated the two germline ends. This CDR3 has 15 amino acids. The CDR3 DNA is TGTGCCAGCAGCTTAGAATCCGTGTGGGCAGATACGCAGTATTTT. Its translation is CASSLESVWADTQYF.

This chain joins TRBV6-2 or TRBV6-3 and TRBJ1-1; TRBD1 is a possible D gene (5 bases). Germline V gene lookup returns CDR1 MNHEY and CDR2 SVGEGT. This CDR3 has 14 amino acids. V lost 0 bases and J 3 bases, leaving 8 bases between the germline ends. As DNA, the CDR3 is TGTGCCAGCAGTTACTCAGGGGACTACACTGAAGCTTTCTTT. As protein: CASSYSGDYTEAFF.

This clonotype was seen more than once but under ten times. The V and J genes are TRBV20-1 and TRBJ1-5; D gene unclear. This CDR3 region has 13 residues. V lost 0 bases to trimming and J lost 5 bases, with 8 bases between them. Germline CDR1 and CDR2: DFQATT and SNEGSKA (reference sequence). The CDR3 DNA reads TGCAGTGCTAGAGATGCCTGGGATCAGCCCCAGCATTTT. Translated: CSARDAWDQPQHF.

This clonotype was seen a handful of times. V is TRBV19 and J is TRBJ2-3; 8 bases are a match to TRBD2. With 5 bases clipped from V and 3 bases from J, the junction kept 7 bases outside the gene matches. Per germline, CDR1 LNHDA and CDR2 SQIVND (reference sequence). This CDR3 has 15 amino acids. The CDR3: CASSESGSWTDTQYF. The CDR3 nucleotides read TGTGCCAGTAGTGAAAGCGGGAGTTGGACAGATACGCAGTATTTT.

The chain links TRBV29-1 to TRBJ1-5, with D perhaps matching TRBD1 (6 bases). This CDR3 is built from 13 residues. Trimming left V 6 bases short and J 2 bases short, with 11 bases between. CDR1 is SQVTM, CDR2 ANQGSEA, per germline. The CDR3 is CSVGGGGNQPQHF. The CDR3 DNA reads as TGCAGCGTAGGAGGGGGAGGCAATCAGCCCCAGCATTTT.

This rearrangement joins TRBV6-5 to TRBJ1-3, with 7 nucleotides matching TRBD1. Germline V CDR1 and CDR2: MNHEY, SVGAGI. V shed 0 bases and J 0 bases; nucleotides not matched to a gene: 5. The CDR3 loop spans 17 amino acids. The CDR3 DNA is TGTGCCAGCAGTTACTCGGGACAGCCGGACTCTGGAAACACCATATATTTT. Translated: CASSYSGQPDSGNTIYF.

The chain recombines TRBV7-9 with TRBJ2-1, with TRBD2 matching 8 bases. CDR1 is SEHNR, CDR2 FQNEAQ, per germline (reference sequence). V gave up 5 bases and J gave up 2 bases; unmatched junction bases: 2. This CDR3 is built from 14 residues. In DNA form, the CDR3 reads TGTGCCAGCAGCCGGGAGGGCCCCTACAATGAGCAGTTCTTC. Its translation: CASSREGPYNEQFF. The whole variable domain, filled in from reference TRBV7-9 and TRBJ2-1, reads DTGVSQNPRHKITKRGQNVTFRCDPISEHNRLYWYRQTLGQGPEFLTYFQNEAQLEKSRLLSDRFSAERPKGSFSTLEIQRTEQGDSAMYLCASSREGPYNEQFFGPGTRLTVL.

The chain uses TRBV7-8 and TRBJ2-1, with 10 nucleotides matching TRBD2. The CDR3 extends over 16 amino acids. Per the germline V gene, CDR1 is SGHVS and CDR2 is FQNEAQ. V gave up 5 bases and J gave up 15 bases; unmatched junction bases: 19. The CDR3 sequence is CASSPRAEGLAINAFF. DNA of the CDR3: TGTGCCAGCAGCCCTCGAGCCGAGGGACTAGCGATTAACGCGTTCTTC.

The rearrangement uses TRBV4-1 and TRBJ2-3; TRBD1 matches 8 bases. V lost 3 bases and J lost 3; bases outside the gene matches: 5. The CDR3 length is 15 residues. The V gene's germline CDR1 is MGHRA and CDR2 YSYEKL. CDR3 in amino acids: CASSQSQGVTDTQYF. The CDR3, as DNA: TGCGCCAGCAGCCAGTCACAGGGGGTAACAGATACGCAGTATTTT.

The rearrangement uses TRBV5-1 and TRBJ2-7, with D perhaps TRBD1 (6 bases). Germline values: CDR1 SGHRS, CDR2 YFSETQ. The CDR3 is made up of 13 amino acids. V shed 3 bases and J shed 3 bases, with 10 bases lying between them. DNA of the CDR3: TGCGCCAGCAGCTCCCGGGACAACTACGAGCAGTACTTC. Its protein product is CASSSRDNYEQYF.